The source of this TCR beta chain is a study of blood T cell repertoires in COVID-19. At the level of the study: The United States, Italy and Spain were the sources of the acute and convalescent COVID-19 samples. Nucleic acid was either cDNA or gDNA, and it came from T cells, B-cell-depleted T cells, or PBMCs.

Germline V gives CDR1 MDHEN, CDR2 SYDVKM. This CDR3 has 13 residues. Between the trimmed V and J ends, which lost 5 bases and 4 bases, there was a span of 11 bases. Study processing details: How many nucleated cells were present was estimated from reference gene primer amplification. Profiling relied on immunoSEQ multiplex PCR, and the TCRdb table lists in-frame clones only, not all of them. Clonal size and the V and J genes are those of that table, whereas D and trimming came from the DNA. The table shows over 30,000 clones, with around 77% occurring only once. The source of this sequence is a human donor in a cohort sampled during active COVID-19. The material sequenced was peripheral blood. The genes are TRBV28 and TRBJ1-1; D uncertain. The CDR3 region is CASSPLTFTEAFF. CDR3 coding DNA: TGTGCCAGCAGTCCCCTCACATTCACTGAAGCTTTCTTT. The variable domain in full, completed from reference TRBV28 and TRBJ1-1, reads DVKVTQSSRYLVKRTGEKVFLECVQDMDHENMFWYRQDPGLGLRLIYFSYDVKMKEKGDIPEGYSVSREKKERFSLILESASTNQTSMYLCASSPLTFTEAFFGQGTRLTVV.